This TCR beta chain was retrieved from a study of blood T cell repertoires in COVID-19. Study details: Whether acute or convalescent, the COVID-19 samples came from the United States, Italy and Spain.

Across roughly 25 US areas, participants ranged in age from roughly 18 to 95 years. The study counted Cohort 3 donors as recovered given two negative PCRs, clearance, or symptom resolution. The CDR3 is 13 amino acids. Germline lookup yields CDR1 GTSNPN and CDR2 SVGIG (reference sequence). V was shortened by 4 bases and J by 7 bases, with 14 bases between the two germline ends. The protocol was immunoSEQ multiplex PCR, while the TCRdb copy is restricted to in-frame clones and leaves out a portion. The sample lists fewer than 300,000 clones; approximately 83% were seen once. This sequence originates from a woman in her 30s who had recovered from COVID-19. Sequences were obtained from PBMCs or T cells enriched from blood (not recorded which). The chain is built from TRBV30 and TRBJ1-5, with a possible D match to TRBD1 (5 bases). CDR3 DNA sequence: TGTGCCTGGAACCGGAAAGGGGCCCAGCCCCAGCATTTT. This translates into CAWNRKGAQPQHF.